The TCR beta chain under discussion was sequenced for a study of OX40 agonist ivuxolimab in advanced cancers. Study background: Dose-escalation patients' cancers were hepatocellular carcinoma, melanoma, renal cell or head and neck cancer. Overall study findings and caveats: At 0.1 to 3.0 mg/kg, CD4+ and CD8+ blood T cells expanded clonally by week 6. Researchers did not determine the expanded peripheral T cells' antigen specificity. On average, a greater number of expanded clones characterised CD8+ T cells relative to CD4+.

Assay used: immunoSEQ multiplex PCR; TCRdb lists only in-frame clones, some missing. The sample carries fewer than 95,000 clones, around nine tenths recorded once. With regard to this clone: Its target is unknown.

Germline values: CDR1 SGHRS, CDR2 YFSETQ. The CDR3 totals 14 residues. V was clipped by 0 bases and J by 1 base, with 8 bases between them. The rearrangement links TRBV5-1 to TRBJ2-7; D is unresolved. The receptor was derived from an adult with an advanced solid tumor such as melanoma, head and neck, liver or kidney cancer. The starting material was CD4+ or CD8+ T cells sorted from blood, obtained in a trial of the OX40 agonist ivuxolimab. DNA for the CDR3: TGCGCCAGCAGCTTGGAACAGTTATCCTACGAGCAGTACTTC. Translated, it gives CASSLEQLSYEQYF.